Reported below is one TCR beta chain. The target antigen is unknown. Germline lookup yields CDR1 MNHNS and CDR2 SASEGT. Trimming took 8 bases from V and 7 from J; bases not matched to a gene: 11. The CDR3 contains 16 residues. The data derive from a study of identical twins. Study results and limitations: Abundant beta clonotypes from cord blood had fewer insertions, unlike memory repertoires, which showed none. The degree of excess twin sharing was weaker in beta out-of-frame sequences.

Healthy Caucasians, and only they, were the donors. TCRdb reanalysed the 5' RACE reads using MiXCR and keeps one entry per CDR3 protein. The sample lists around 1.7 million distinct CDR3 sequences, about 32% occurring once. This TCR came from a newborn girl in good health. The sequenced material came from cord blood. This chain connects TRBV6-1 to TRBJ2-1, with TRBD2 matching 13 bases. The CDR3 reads CASLPRALAGGNEQFF. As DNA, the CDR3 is TGTGCCAGCCTACCTAGGGCACTAGCGGGAGGGAATGAGCAGTTCTTC.